These 14 T cell receptor beta chains were sequenced from one sample in a study of blood T cell repertoires in COVID-19. Data came from immunoSEQ multiplex PCR; TCRdb stores just in-frame clones and leaves some out. The sample consists of 150,000 to 200,000 clones, about 85% of them appearing once. The sequenced sample was PBMCs or T cells enriched from blood (not recorded which). These receptors were collected from a woman aged 30 to 39 who had recovered from COVID-19.

V gene TRBV6-2 or TRBV6-3 combines with J gene TRBJ2-5, with no clear D. Germline V lookup: CDR1 MNHEY, CDR2 SVGEGT. This CDR3 is built from 13 residues. Trimming took 5 bases from V and 5 from J, leaving 12 bases between them. CDR3 DNA sequence: TGTGCCAGCAGTCTCGTGAGGATGGAGACCCAGTACTTC. It is translated as CASSLVRMETQYF.

This clone was counted a single time. The genes are TRBV11-3 and TRBJ1-1; TRBD1 is a possible D gene (6 bases). From germline, CDR1 is SGHNT and CDR2 YENEEA. Trimming removed 0 bases at V and 6 bases at J, with 8 bases between. The CDR3 length is 13 residues. The DNA for the CDR3 is TGTGCCAGCAGCTTAGATGAGGGGGCTGAAGCTTTCTTT. The encoded protein is CASSLDEGAEAFF.

Concerning this clone itself: A much larger clone is a single base away; this may be a read error. V is TRBV7-8 and J is TRBJ2-1, with TRBD2 matching 8 bases. Unmatched junction bases numbered 0, after V lost 1 base and J lost 4 bases. Germline-derived CDR1 and CDR2 are SGHVS and FQNEAQ. The CDR3 length is 14 residues. The CDR3 coding sequence is TGTGCCAGCAGCTTAGGCGGGGGGTACAATGAGCAGTTCTTC. It yields the protein CASSLGGGYNEQFF.

This chain links TRBV29-1 with TRBJ1-1; possibly TRBD1 for D (5 bases). The germline V and J ends were trimmed by 2 bases and 2 bases, with 12 bases remaining between them. CDR1 and CDR2 (germline): SQVTM, ANQGSEA. The CDR3 runs 14 residues. The CDR3 loop is CSVEKQAENTEAFF. In nucleotides, the CDR3 is TGCAGCGTTGAAAAACAGGCGGAAAACACTGAAGCTTTCTTT.

This rearrangement joins TRBV6-5 to TRBJ2-2, with 9 bases identical to TRBD1. This CDR3 region has 14 residues. The germline V gene has CDR1 MNHEY and CDR2 SVGAGI. After removal of 6 bases from V and 1 base from J, the junction contained 0 bases not matched to a gene. CDR3 sequence: CASRGQGNTGELFF. CDR3 sequence (DNA): TGTGCCAGCAGGGGACAGGGGAACACCGGGGAGCTGTTTTTT.

The rearrangement uses TRBV19 and TRBJ1-1; 12 bases agree with TRBD1. V lost 3 bases and J lost 4; bases outside the gene matches: 9. This CDR3 is 17 amino acids long. Germline V lookup: CDR1 LNHDA, CDR2 SQIVND (reference sequence). DNA for the CDR3: TGTGCCAGTAGTATTGAGGGACAGGGGGCGAGATTCACTGAAGCTTTCTTT. Protein: CASSIEGQGARFTEAFF.

The chain employs TRBV4-1 and TRBJ1-2; D might be TRBD1 (5 bases). CDR1 MGHRA and CDR2 YSYEKL come from the germline V gene. Trimming left V 0 bases short and J 3 bases short, with 11 bases between. The CDR3 has 15 residues. The CDR3 DNA follows: TGCGCCAGCAGCCAAGATAGGGAGGGGCACTATGGCTACACCTTC. This gives the protein CASSQDREGHYGYTF.

The chain joins TRBV11-2 to TRBJ1-5, with 7 bases lining up with TRBD1. CDR1 is SGHAT, CDR2 FQNNGV, per germline. V shed 2 bases and J 7 bases; nucleotides not matched to a gene: 5. The CDR3 is 14 residues long. The CDR3 DNA reads TGTGCCAGCAGCTTATACACAGGGGAGCAGCCCCAGCATTTT. Protein product: CASSLYTGEQPQHF.

This chain joins TRBV7-3 and TRBJ2-1; D is unresolved. The CDR3 extends over 15 amino acids. Germline CDR1 is SGHTA and CDR2 is FQGTGA. V lost 1 base and J lost 6, with 13 bases in between. The CDR3 DNA follows: TGTGCCAGCAGCTTAATTCTAGTAGCTGCCAATGAGCAGTTCTTC. Amino acids: CASSLILVAANEQFF.

This clone appeared a few times. The rearrangement links TRBV19 to TRBJ1-1; 8 positions match TRBD1. Germline V gene data show CDR1 as LNHDA and CDR2 as SQIVND (reference sequence). CDR3 size: 15 residues. After removal of 4 bases from V and 1 base from J, the junction contained 5 bases not matched to a gene. The CDR3 loop is CASSRRQGQNTEAFF. In nucleotides, the CDR3 is TGTGCCAGTAGTAGGAGACAGGGGCAGAACACTGAAGCTTTCTTT. Full variable domain (outside the CDR3, taken from reference TRBV19 and TRBJ1-1): DGGITQSPKYLFRKEGQNVTLSCEQNLNHDAMYWYRQDPGQGLRLIYYSQIVNDFQKGDIAEGYSVSREKKESFPLTVTSAQKNPTAFYLCASSRRQGQNTEAFFGQGTRLTVV.

The chain couples TRBV2 to TRBJ2-7; TRBD2 matches 14 bases. The germline gives CDR1 SNHLY, CDR2 FYNNEI. CDR3 size: 16 residues. With V trimmed by 0 bases and J by 10 bases, 8 bases remained unmatched. For the CDR3, the DNA is TGTGCCAGCAGTGAAGCGAGGAGGACTAGCGGGAGGTTCCAGTACTTC. Its translation: CASSEARRTSGRFQYF.

V is TRBV6-2 or TRBV6-3 and J is TRBJ1-1; D might be TRBD1 (6 bases). This CDR3 spans 17 amino acids. V lost 4 bases and J lost 0, with 18 bases in between. Germline V lookup: CDR1 MNHEY, CDR2 SVGEGT. CDR3 sequence: CASSFTGRGGMNTEAFF. CDR3 nucleotides: TGTGCCAGCAGTTTCACAGGGAGGGGAGGCATGAACACTGAAGCTTTCTTT.

The V and J genes are TRBV30 and TRBJ2-7; no reliable D call. V was pared by 2 bases and J by 0 bases, with 2 bases between. CDR1 GTSNPN and CDR2 SVGIG come from the germline V gene (reference sequence). This CDR3 is 11 amino acids long. The CDR3 DNA reads as TGTGCCTGGAGTTACTCCTACGAGCAGTACTTC. Its protein is CAWSYSYEQYF.

The chain couples TRBV4-1 to TRBJ1-1, with D maybe TRBD1 (5 bases). Trimming removed 1 base at V and 5 bases at J, with 14 bases between. Germline assignment: CDR1 MGHRA and CDR2 YSYEKL. This CDR3 is 15 amino acids long. The CDR3 DNA reads TGCGCCAGCAGCCAAGGCCGGCAGGGAGGGACTGAAGCTTTCTTT. The encoded protein is CASSQGRQGGTEAFF.